These 29 T cell receptor beta chains were sequenced from one sample in a study of cytomegalovirus exposure and HLA in healthy donors. Only in-frame clones appear in the TCRdb table, and some are missing; sequencing was by immunoSEQ multiplex PCR. The table records 80,000 to 95,000 clones, 93% of them present only once. The sample comprised PBMCs. These receptors were obtained from a woman aged 25 to 45 in good health and CMV-seropositive.

This chain links TRBV18 with TRBJ2-7; 10 bases align to TRBD2. Germline trimming cut 2 bases from V and 3 bases from J; bases unmatched to any gene: 1. Germline V gene data show CDR1 as KGHSH and CDR2 as LQKENI. This CDR3 is 14 amino acids long. This CDR3 is CASSPASGSYEQYF. CDR3 bases: TGTGCCAGCTCACCAGCTAGCGGGAGCTACGAGCAGTACTTC.

The chain joins TRBV27 to TRBJ2-7, with TRBD2 matching 9 bases. The CDR3 spans 18 residues. The J segment lost 0 bases and the V segment lost 1 base, leaving 10 bases of the junction unmatched. Germline assignment: CDR1 MNHEY and CDR2 SMNVEV (reference sequence). The CDR3 DNA follows: TGTGCCAGCAGTTTATTGGGTAGCGGGAGAATTAGCTCCTACGAGCAGTACTTC. Translation: CASSLLGSGRISSYEQYF.

The rearrangement uses TRBV7-6 and TRBJ1-3; D unclear. Germline loops: CDR1 SGHVS, CDR2 FNYEAQ. The CDR3 extends over 13 amino acids. The V end was cut by 1 base, the J end by 4 bases, with 5 bases between. For the CDR3, the DNA is TGTGCCAGCAGCTTAGTTTCGGGAAACACCATATATTTT. It specifies CASSLVSGNTIYF.

This clone was picked up one time. The V call is TRBV28, the J call TRBJ2-5; 9 bases match TRBD1. This CDR3 comprises 15 residues. Trimming at V came to 6 bases and at J to 5 bases, leaving 10 bases not matched to a gene. Germline V gene lookup returns CDR1 MDHEN and CDR2 SYDVKM. As DNA, the CDR3 is TGTGCCAGCAGGGGGGACAGGGCTCTACAGGAGACCCAGTACTTC. It is translated as CASRGDRALQETQYF.

The chain joins TRBV30 to TRBJ1-5; D unclear. The V gene lost 1 base and the J gene lost 3 bases, with 10 bases spanning the gap. CDR1 is GTSNPN, CDR2 SVGIG, per germline (reference sequence). The CDR3 has 14 residues. CDR3 sequence: CAWSGSSVNQPQHF. As DNA, the CDR3 is TGTGCCTGGAGTGGAAGCTCCGTCAATCAGCCCCAGCATTTT.

This clone was observed once. The V and J genes are TRBV19 and TRBJ2-6, with 8 bases aligning to TRBD1. CDR1 and CDR2 from the germline V gene are LNHDA and SQIVND (reference sequence). V trimming: 6 bases; J trimming: 4 bases; junction bases outside the gene matches: 11. This CDR3 is 17 amino acids long. CDR3 coding DNA: TGTGCCAGTAGCGAAATCCAGGGGGCGGTGGGGGCCAACGTCCTGACTTTC. It specifies CASSEIQGAVGANVLTF.

The CDR3 nucleotides read TGTGCCAGCAGCTTAGGGTGGGAGTTCCGCTACGAGCAGTACTTC. Translated: CASSLGWEFRYEQYF. This rearrangement joins TRBV11-2 to TRBJ2-7; TRBD2 is a possible D gene (5 bases). The CDR3 totals 15 residues. Germline V lookup: CDR1 SGHAT, CDR2 FQNNGV. The ends were cut back, 1 base at V and 3 bases at J, with 13 bases in the middle.

The chain recombines TRBV5-4 with TRBJ2-1; 7 positions match TRBD2. The CDR3 extends over 16 amino acids. Germline V gives CDR1 SGHNT, CDR2 YYREEE (reference sequence). V was clipped by 3 bases and J by 3 bases; unmatched bases: 9. CDR3 in DNA: TGTGCCAGCAGCTCCCCAGCGGGAAGGGGCTACAATGAGCAGTTCTTC. It yields the protein CASSSPAGRGYNEQFF.

The rearrangement links TRBV4-3 to TRBJ2-5; 9 positions agree with TRBD2. CDR3 length: 12 residues. CDR1 is LGHNA and CDR2 is YSLEER in the germline V gene. Germline trimming cut 1 base from V and 13 bases from J; bases unmatched to any gene: 4. The CDR3 sequence is CASSQASGELYF. In nucleotides, the CDR3 is TGCGCCAGCAGCCAAGCTAGCGGGGAACTGTACTTC.

The chain joins TRBV27 to TRBJ2-1; TRBD1 might be the D (6 bases). This CDR3 is built from 13 residues. Germline V gives CDR1 MNHEY, CDR2 SMNVEV (reference sequence). Trimming shortened V by 6 bases and J by 8 bases, and 14 bases separated the two germline ends. The CDR3 DNA follows: TGTGCCAGCAGGACTACAGGGAAGCATGAGCAGTTCTTC. Residues: CASRTTGKHEQFF.

J is TRBJ2-7 and V is TRBV7-2, with 13 nucleotides matching TRBD2. V dropped 3 bases and J dropped 5; count of bases not matched to a gene: 4. CDR3 size: 15 residues. Per the germline V gene, CDR1 is SGHTA and CDR2 is FQGNSA. CDR3 coding DNA: TGTGCCAGCAGCTTTACTAGCGGGAGGGCCCACGAGCAGTACTTC. This translates into CASSFTSGRAHEQYF.

V is TRBV7-9 and J is TRBJ2-5; D call uncertain. The CDR3 extends over 12 amino acids. Germline lookup yields CDR1 SEHNR and CDR2 FQNEAQ (reference sequence). The ends were cut back, 5 bases at V and 3 bases at J, with 7 bases in the middle. CDR3 residues: CASSHNKETQYF. The DNA of the CDR3 is TGTGCCAGCAGCCACAATAAAGAGACCCAGTACTTC.

The rearrangement joins TRBV5-8 to TRBJ2-2, with 7 positions matching TRBD1. The germline V gene encodes CDR1 SGHTS and CDR2 YDEGEE. V dropped 9 bases and J dropped 7; count of bases not matched to a gene: 9. The CDR3 is made up of 13 amino acids. Written as DNA, the CDR3 is TGTGCCACACGACAGGGTACAATCGGGGAGCTGTTTTTT. This sequence encodes CATRQGTIGELFF. The entire variable domain, with the rest obtained from reference TRBV5-8 and TRBJ2-2, is as follows: EAGVTQSPTHLIKTRGQQATLRCSPISGHTSVYWYQQALGLGLQFLLWYDEGEERNRGNFPPRFSGRQFPNYSSELNVNALELEDSALYLCATRQGTIGELFFGEGSRLTVL.

The J gene is TRBJ2-7, the V gene TRBV7-9; 10 bases are shared with TRBD2. The J segment lost 2 bases and the V segment lost 1 base, leaving 5 bases of the junction unmatched. This CDR3 has 16 residues. Per germline, CDR1 SEHNR and CDR2 FQNEAQ (reference sequence). The CDR3 region is CASSLGSSGSAYEQYF. The CDR3 coding sequence is TGTGCCAGCAGCTTAGGTTCTAGCGGGAGCGCCTACGAGCAGTACTTC. Full variable domain (rest looked up from reference TRBV7-9 and TRBJ2-7): DTGVSQNPRHKITKRGQNVTFRCDPISEHNRLYWYRQTLGQGPEFLTYFQNEAQLEKSRLLSDRFSAERPKGSFSTLEIQRTEQGDSAMYLCASSLGSSGSAYEQYFGPGTRLTVT.

The CDR3 nucleotides read TGCGCCAGCAGCTTGGCCTTGGACAGGGCCTACGAGCAGTACTTC. It is translated as CASSLALDRAYEQYF. This rearrangement joins TRBV5-1 to TRBJ2-7; 8 bases map to TRBD1. After removal of 0 bases from V and 2 bases from J, the junction contained 4 bases not matched to a gene. The CDR3 runs to 15 residues. Germline V gives CDR1 SGHRS, CDR2 YFSETQ. The full variable domain, completed using reference TRBV5-1 and TRBJ2-7, is KAGVTQTPRYLIKTRGQQVTLSCSPISGHRSVSWYQQTPGQGLQFLFEYFSETQRNKGNFPGRFSGRQFSNSRSEMNVSTLELGDSALYLCASSLALDRAYEQYFGPGTRLTVT.

This clone was counted once. J is TRBJ2-5 and V is TRBV28; 8 bases agree with TRBD2. V lost 10 bases to trimming and J lost 0 bases; unmatched junction nucleotides: 7. The CDR3 has 14 amino acids. CDR1 and CDR2 from the germline V gene are MDHEN and SYDVKM. The CDR3 region has the DNA TGTGCCACGGGCGGGAGGCTTCACCAAGAGACCCAGTACTTC. The encoded protein is CATGGRLHQETQYF.

V usage is TRBV27 and J usage is TRBJ2-1; possibly TRBD2 for D (5 bases). Germline CDR1 MNHEY, CDR2 SMNVEV (reference sequence). V shed 3 bases and J shed 5 bases, with 8 bases lying between them. This CDR3 has 13 amino acids. CDR3 sequence: CASSLPGNNEQFF. CDR3 DNA: TGTGCCAGCAGTTTGCCGGGAAACAATGAGCAGTTCTTC.

This chain uses TRBV13 with TRBJ2-2, with 13 bases lining up with TRBD2. V shed 4 bases, J shed 6 bases, and the junction held 11 bases outside the gene matches. CDR1 and CDR2 (germline): PRHDT, FYEKMQ (reference sequence). The CDR3 is 18 amino acids. The CDR3 sequence is CASSSPTSGRAPAGELFF. The DNA for the CDR3 is TGTGCCAGCAGCTCGCCAACTAGCGGGAGGGCCCCGGCCGGGGAGCTGTTTTTT.

V is TRBV7-9 and J is TRBJ2-1, with D uncertain. Per the germline V gene, CDR1 is SEHNR and CDR2 is FQNEAQ (reference sequence). The V end lost 1 base, the J end lost 6 bases, and 10 bases lay between the germline ends. The CDR3 contains 14 residues. CDR3 sequence: CASSLESLPNEQFF. CDR3 in DNA: TGTGCCAGCAGCTTAGAGAGTCTTCCCAATGAGCAGTTCTTC.

CDR3 DNA: TGTGCCAGCACCCCCCTATCAACAGGGAGCGAAGCTTTCTTT. This codes for CASTPLSTGSEAFF. The chain uses TRBV6-5 and TRBJ1-1, with a possible D match to TRBD1 (6 bases). In germline, CDR1 is MNHEY, CDR2 SVGAGI. V gave up 7 bases and J gave up 8 bases, with 20 bases separating them. The CDR3 is 14 amino acids.

The genes are TRBV27 and TRBJ2-1, with D maybe TRBD1 (6 bases). The CDR3 is 15 amino acids. V gave up 7 bases and J gave up 6 bases, with 19 bases separating them. The germline CDR1 and CDR2 sequences are MNHEY and SMNVEV (reference sequence). DNA of the CDR3: TGTGCCAGCACCTACAGGGCCCAAGCCAGCAATGAGCAGTTCTTC. This translates into CASTYRAQASNEQFF.

The CDR3 loop is CASSLGGLARSSYNEQFF. Written as DNA, the CDR3 is TGCGCCAGCAGCTTGGGGGGCCTAGCGCGAAGCTCCTACAATGAGCAGTTCTTC. This chain links TRBV5-1 with TRBJ2-1, with D possibly matching TRBD2 (6 bases). The CDR3 is 18 amino acids. Trimming shortened V by 0 bases and J by 0 bases, and 16 bases separated the two germline ends. The V gene's germline CDR1 is SGHRS and CDR2 YFSETQ.

V is TRBV5-8 and J is TRBJ2-5; a weak D match, TRBD1 (5 bases). V lost 1 base and J lost 1, with 14 bases in between. The CDR3 loop spans 16 amino acids. Germline V CDR1 and CDR2: SGHTS, YDEGEE. The CDR3 nucleotides read TGTGCCAGCAGCTTGTCTATGGGGCGCCCCCAAGAGACCCAGTACTTC. It translates to CASSLSMGRPQETQYF.

The chain uses TRBV7-2 and TRBJ2-3; 16 bases line up with TRBD2. CDR1 is SGHTA, CDR2 FQGNSA, per germline. The V gene end was trimmed by 5 bases and the J gene end by 6 bases; junction bases not matched to a gene: 11. The CDR3 loop spans 18 amino acids. The CDR3 DNA reads TGTGCCAGCAGCACAGCGGGACTAGCGGGAGGGCCAGGGGATACGCAGTATTTT. Residues: CASSTAGLAGGPGDTQYF.

The chain has TRBV21-1 and TRBJ1-5. TRBV21-1 is classified as a pseudogene. This CDR3 comprises 14 residues. The CDR3 spells CASSNRDNHQPQHF. CDR3 sequence (DNA): TGTGCCAGCAGCAACCGGGATAACCATCAGCCCCAGCATTTT.

The chain has TRBV6-6 and TRBJ1-3; TRBD1 agrees at 7 bases. CDR3 size: 15 residues. V shed 2 bases, J shed 4 bases, and the junction held 5 bases outside the gene matches. In germline, CDR1 is MNHNY, CDR2 SVGAGI (reference sequence). Here the CDR3 reads CASSYDRAPGNTIYF. Here the CDR3 DNA reads TGTGCCAGCAGTTACGACAGGGCACCGGGAAACACCATATATTTT.

This rearrangement joins TRBV5-4 to TRBJ2-3; no clear D. Trimming stripped 4 bases from V and 4 bases from J, with 10 bases between. The germline V gene encodes CDR1 SGHNT and CDR2 YYREEE (reference sequence). This CDR3 spans 13 amino acids. The chain's CDR3 is CASSLPLSDTQYF. CDR3 nucleotide sequence: TGTGCCAGCAGCCTCCCTCTGTCAGATACGCAGTATTTT. Full variable domain (remainder filled in from reference TRBV5-4 and TRBJ2-3): ETGVTQSPTHLIKTRGQQVTLRCSSQSGHNTVSWYQQALGQGPQFIFQYYREEENGRGNFPPRFSGLQFPNYSSELNVNALELDDSALYLCASSLPLSDTQYFGPGTRLTVL.

The gene calls are TRBV30 and TRBJ2-2, with 7 bases fitting TRBD2. Per the germline V gene, CDR1 is GTSNPN and CDR2 is SVGIG (reference sequence). V lost 1 base and J lost 1; bases outside the gene matches: 12. The CDR3 has 18 residues. CDR3 sequence (DNA): TGTGCCTGGAGTGGGGGGGGAGCCAAAAATAGGAACACCGGGGAGCTGTTTTTT. Amino acids: CAWSGGGAKNRNTGELFF.

This clone turned up a few times. The chain links TRBV5-4 to TRBJ1-2; unclear D gene. The CDR3 totals 13 residues. Trimming removed 4 bases from V and 4 bases from J, with 11 bases in between. Germline CDR1 reads SGHNT; CDR2 reads YYREEE (reference sequence). Here the CDR3 reads CASSPRNTYGYTF. The CDR3 region has the DNA TGTGCCAGCAGCCCGAGGAACACCTATGGCTACACCTTC.